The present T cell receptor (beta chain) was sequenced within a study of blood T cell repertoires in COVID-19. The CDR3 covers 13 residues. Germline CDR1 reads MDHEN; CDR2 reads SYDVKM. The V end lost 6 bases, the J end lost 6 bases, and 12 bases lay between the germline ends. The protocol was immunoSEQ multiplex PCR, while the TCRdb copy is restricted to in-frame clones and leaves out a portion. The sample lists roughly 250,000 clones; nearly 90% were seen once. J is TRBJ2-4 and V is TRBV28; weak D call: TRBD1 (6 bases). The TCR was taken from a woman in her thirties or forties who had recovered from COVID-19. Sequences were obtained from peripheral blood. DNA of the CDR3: TGTGCCAGCAGATGGGGGCCGGTAAACATTCAGTACTTC. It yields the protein CASRWGPVNIQYF.